Listed here are 20 T cell receptor beta chains from one sample, sequenced in a study of T cells in Graves' hyperthyroidism and ophthalmopathy. Amplification of TCR beta CDR3 regions used RNA as the template. HTBI primers were used for first-round RT-PCR of the TCR CDR3. TCRdb re-analysed the multiplex PCR reads in MiXCR, keeping a single row per CDR3 protein. The table includes about 770,000 distinct CDR3 sequences, roughly a sixth detected once. Material: blood. Receptors were obtained from a woman aged 45-65 years with Graves' hyperthyroidism that later progressed to Graves' ophthalmopathy.

The chain combines TRBV2 with TRBJ1-1; D is uncertain. Trimming removed 2 bases at V and 3 bases at J, with 13 bases between. Germline CDR1 is SNHLY and CDR2 is FYNNEI. The CDR3 is 15 amino acids. CDR3 amino acids: CASSEIISADTEAFF. CDR3 bases: TGTGCCAGCAGTGAAATCATATCGGCGGACACTGAAGCTTTCTTT.

Worth noting for this clonotype: The junction shows a germline mismatch at one end, possibly a read error. The chain carries TRBV6-2 or TRBV6-3 and TRBJ2-1; weak D call: TRBD1 (5 bases). Per the germline V gene, CDR1 is MNHEY and CDR2 is SVGEGT. CDR3 size: 15 residues. The chain's CDR3 is CASGYVAGNYNEQFF. As DNA, the CDR3 is TGTGCCAGCGGTTACGTAGCAGGGAACTACAATGAGCAGTTCTTC.

The V gene is TRBV24-1, the J gene TRBJ2-3; D is possibly TRBD2 (6 bases). In germline, CDR1 is KGHDR, CDR2 SFDVKD. The V and J ends lost 3 bases and 0 bases respectively, with 15 bases between them. The CDR3 is 17 amino acids. The CDR3 coding sequence is TGTGCCACCAGTGATCCGGGACTCTCATCTAGCACAGATACGCAGTATTTT. It yields the protein CATSDPGLSSSTDTQYF.

This clonotype was seen at least ten times. The V and J genes are TRBV5-5 and TRBJ2-3; TRBD1 agrees at 8 bases. Per the germline V gene, CDR1 is SGHKS and CDR2 is YYEKEE (reference sequence). The CDR3 has 17 residues. J was trimmed by 2 bases and V by 0 bases; bases with no gene match: 8. This CDR3 is CASSLEGRGRPTDTQYF. The CDR3 nucleotides read TGTGCCAGCAGCTTGGAGGGCAGGGGGCGACCCACAGATACGCAGTATTTT.

This clonotype has a count of ten or more. The V and J genes are TRBV11-2 and TRBJ1-2; no clear D gene. Trimming shortened V by 2 bases and J by 7 bases, and 11 bases separated the two germline ends. Germline V gives CDR1 SGHAT, CDR2 FQNNGV. CDR3 size: 13 residues. Written as DNA, the CDR3 is TGTGCCAGCAGCTTAATTTCGGGGTTTGGCTACACCTTC. It translates to CASSLISGFGYTF.

The J gene is TRBJ2-3, the V gene TRBV14; D is possibly TRBD1 (6 bases). V lost 2 bases and J lost 3, with 15 bases in between. Germline lookup yields CDR1 SGHDN and CDR2 FVKESK. The CDR3 covers 16 residues. The DNA of the CDR3 is TGTGCCAGCAGCCAAATACAGGGTCTTACGACAGATACGCAGTATTTT. This gives the protein CASSQIQGLTTDTQYF.

Many counts were recorded for this clonotype. V and J are TRBV30 and TRBJ1-1; 9 bases fit TRBD1. This CDR3 spans 13 amino acids. The germline CDR1 and CDR2 sequences are GTSNPN and SVGIG (reference sequence). Losses at the gene ends were 4 bases for V and 6 bases for J; bases not matched to a gene: 6. This CDR3 reads CAWTTTGGAEAFF. In nucleotides, the CDR3 is TGTGCCTGGACCACGACAGGGGGGGCTGAAGCTTTCTTT. Variable domain in full (rest from reference TRBV30 and TRBJ1-1): SQTIHQWPATLVQPVGSPLSLECTVEGTSNPNLYWYRQAAGRGLQLLFYSVGIGQISSEVPQNLSASRPQDRQFILSSKKLLLSDSGFYLCAWTTTGGAEAFFGQGTRLTVV.

V and J are TRBV30 and TRBJ2-7, with D unresolved. From germline, CDR1 is GTSNPN and CDR2 SVGIG (reference sequence). V was shortened by 4 bases and J by 3 bases, with 10 bases between the two germline ends. The CDR3 covers 12 residues. CDR3 sequence reads: CAWTGPHYEQYF. The CDR3 DNA follows: TGTGCCTGGACCGGGCCTCACTACGAGCAGTACTTC.

The CDR3 DNA reads as TGTGCTAGTGGTAGCCCGTGGGTGGGAGCTTTCTTT. Its protein product is CASGSPWVGAFF. The V and J genes are TRBV12-5 and TRBJ1-1; D unresolved. Germline V gene data show CDR1 as LGHNT and CDR2 as FRNRAP. The V and J ends lost 5 bases and 10 bases respectively, with 14 bases between them. This CDR3 has 12 residues.

V and J are TRBV6-1 and TRBJ1-1, with D possibly being TRBD1 (5 bases). Between the trimmed V and J ends, which lost 8 bases and 8 bases, there was a span of 18 bases. The CDR3 runs 13 residues. CDR1 and CDR2 from the germline V gene are MNHNS and SASEGT. The CDR3 sequence: CASSPEGTREAFF. CDR3 in DNA: TGTGCCAGCTCACCCGAGGGGACTCGGGAAGCTTTCTTT.

V and J are TRBV19 and TRBJ1-1; 7 bases map to TRBD1. The germline V gene has CDR1 LNHDA and CDR2 SQIVND (reference sequence). V was pared by 4 bases and J by 2 bases, with 7 bases of the junction left unmatched. This CDR3 region has 15 residues. CDR3 loop: CASSTKQGRNTEAFF. In nucleotides, the CDR3 is TGTGCCAGTAGTACGAAACAGGGGCGTAACACTGAAGCTTTCTTT.

This clonotype was found a few times. The rearrangement links TRBV7-6 to TRBJ1-3; tentatively, D is TRBD1 (5 bases). V shed 4 bases and J shed 4 bases, with 14 bases lying between them. The CDR3 consists of 15 residues. The V gene's germline CDR1 is SGHVS and CDR2 FNYEAQ. CDR3: CASSSLSGIGNTIYF. The CDR3 DNA sequence: TGTGCCAGCAGCTCCTTATCAGGGATCGGAAACACCATATATTTT.

V and J are TRBV4-1 and TRBJ1-5; D gene uncertain. The CDR3 extends over 16 amino acids. V gave up 0 bases and J gave up 0 bases, with 9 bases separating them. Per the germline V gene, CDR1 is MGHRA and CDR2 is YSYEKL. CDR3 coding DNA: TGCGCCAGCAGCCAAGAATCGACGGATAGCAATCAGCCCCAGCATTTT. Amino acid sequence: CASSQESTDSNQPQHF.

Concerning this clonotype itself: At one boundary the junction diverges from the germline segment, which might be a read error. V is TRBV11-2 and J is TRBJ1-5; 7 nucleotides agree with TRBD1. This CDR3 has 17 residues. Germline V gene lookup returns CDR1 SGHAT and CDR2 FQNNGV. The CDR3 DNA follows: TGTGCCAGCAGTTTAGGGGGCGGTGGAATTAGCAATCAGCCCCAGCATTTT. Residues: CASSLGGGGISNQPQHF.

This clonotype came up many times. V gene TRBV29-1 combines with J gene TRBJ2-3, with 9 bases aligning to TRBD1. V shed 2 bases, J shed 6 bases, and the junction held 6 bases outside the gene matches. This CDR3 region has 14 residues. CDR1 is SQVTM, CDR2 ANQGSEA, per germline. CDR3 DNA sequence: TGCAGCGTTGAACCCGGGACAGGGTGGGATACGCAGTATTTT. Translated: CSVEPGTGWDTQYF.

At least ten counts were recorded for this clonotype. The chain employs TRBV6-1 and TRBJ1-1; 9 nucleotides match TRBD1. The trim removed 7 bases at V and 4 bases at J, leaving 16 bases unmatched. The V gene's germline CDR1 is MNHNS and CDR2 SASEGT. The CDR3 runs 17 residues. The DNA of the CDR3 is TGTGCCAGCATTATGACCTTCCCCGGGACAGGGTTCACTGAAGCTTTCTTT. As protein: CASIMTFPGTGFTEAFF.

This clonotype was seen more than once but under ten times. The rearrangement uses TRBV20-1 and TRBJ2-7; weak D call: TRBD1 (5 bases). The CDR3 runs to 14 residues. The V gene lost 5 bases and the J gene lost 3 bases, with 17 bases spanning the gap. Germline V gives CDR1 DFQATT, CDR2 SNEGSKA (reference sequence). This chain's CDR3 is CSASPPLRGYEQYF. DNA of the CDR3: TGCAGTGCTTCACCACCGTTAAGGGGCTACGAGCAGTACTTC.

This clonotype was recorded a few times. The V and J genes are TRBV10-3 and TRBJ2-1; tentatively, D is TRBD2 (6 bases). Deletions cut 10 bases from V and 1 base from J, with 8 bases between. The CDR3 extends over 12 amino acids. Per germline, CDR1 ENHRY and CDR2 SYGVKD. For the CDR3, the DNA is TGTGCCACCGGGACTTCCTACAATGAGCAGTTCTTC. This sequence encodes CATGTSYNEQFF.

This clonotype was seen at least ten times. V and J are TRBV2 and TRBJ1-4, with TRBD1 as a possible D gene (5 bases). With 2 bases removed from V and 6 bases from J, the gap between germline ends came to 13 bases. This CDR3 contains 15 residues. CDR1 and CDR2 from the germline V gene are SNHLY and FYNNEI. The CDR3 protein is CASSEPTWGDEKLFF. DNA for the CDR3: TGTGCCAGCAGTGAACCGACTTGGGGGGATGAAAAACTGTTTTTT. Full variable domain (missing parts from reference TRBV2 and TRBJ1-4): EPEVTQTPSHQVTQMGQEVILRCVPISNHLYFYWYRQILGQKVEFLVSFYNNEISEKSEIFDDQFSVERPDGSNFTLKIRSTKLEDSAMYFCASSEPTWGDEKLFFGSGTQLSVL.

The chain couples TRBV2 to TRBJ2-2; unclear D gene. Trimming pared 7 bases from V and 4 bases from J, leaving 13 bases between. The CDR3 has 14 amino acids. The V gene's germline CDR1 is SNHLY and CDR2 FYNNEI. The CDR3 region has the DNA TGTGCCAGCATTCCAGGTGGTGGCACCGGGGAGCTGTTTTTT. Its protein is CASIPGGGTGELFF.